Below are 12 T cell receptor delta chains sequenced from a single sample in a study of γδ T cells in repeated Plasmodium falciparum infection. Bulk repertoires came from Vgamma9/Vdelta2+ or Vdelta2-negative gammadelta T cells flow-sorted from PBMC. TCRdb processed the multiplex PCR reads again with the CATT caller. Here the sample spans tens of thousands of delta-chain clones, over 1.1% being singletons. Material: gamma-delta T cells from blood. The receptors were gathered from a pool of human donors (malaria-infected and uninfected, not separated).

This clone has more than one count but fewer than ten. This is likely an artifact of a read error, given a far larger clone one base away. Different DNA sequences within this sample yield the same CDR3. The CDR3 spells CACDTVALGLGYTDKLIF. In DNA, the CDR3 is TGTGCCTGTGACACCGTGGCGCTGGGATTAGGTTACACCGATAAACTCATCTTT. V usage is TRDV2 and J usage is TRDJ1, with D possibly being TRDD3 (5 bases). Germline matching of the DNA provided the J gene here, since TCRdb leaves it blank. The CDR3 sequence is 18 residues long. The V gene lost 0 bases and the J gene lost 0 bases, with 19 bases spanning the gap. Per the germline V gene, CDR1 is GEAIGNYY and CDR2 is EKD.

Of note for this clone: Translating this DNA gives a protein that differs at residue 21 from the TCRdb one, which belongs to a much larger clone; a read error is likely, and the protein shown is this translation. J gene calling gave no result, while the V gene is TRDV1; the listed D gene, TRDD3, was not tested against the DNA. Germline V CDR1 and CDR2: TSWWSYY, QGS. The CDR3 is made up of 22 amino acids. DNA of the CDR3: TGTGCTCTTGGGGAACGAGGCTCCTACGATATTTGGGGGATACAGCGCACCGATAAACTCACCTTT. It codes for CALGERGSYDIWGIQRTDKLTF.

Turning to this clone: TCRdb records a much larger clone's protein for this DNA, with a difference at residue 18 that likely arises from a read error; the protein given is the translation of the DNA. Other DNA sequences in the sample encode the same CDR3. The gene calls are TRDV1 and TRDJ1, with 7 bases lining up with TRDD3. Germline assignment: CDR1 TSWWSYY and CDR2 QGS. The CDR3 is 21 residues long. This CDR3 reads CALGERPRYWGMVRYTDRLIF. CDR3 sequence (DNA): TGTGCTCTTGGGGAACGTCCGAGGTACTGGGGAATGGTACGGTACACCGATAGACTCATCTTT.

This clone came up a few times. The likely explanation is a read error, given a far larger clone one base away. The sample holds other DNA sequences that translate to the same CDR3. The V call is TRDV1, the J call TRDJ1; D could derive from TRDD2 or TRDD3 (5 bases each). Per germline, CDR1 TSWWSYY and CDR2 QGS. This CDR3 spans 22 amino acids. The CDR3 loop reads CALGDYHRPTYDWTGATNKLIF. CDR3 DNA: TGTGCCCTTGGGGACTACCACCGCCCTACGTACGATTGGACGGGCGCCACCAATAAACTCATCTTT.

Points on this clone: Since a far larger clone is one base different, this is likely a read error. The sample holds other DNA sequences that translate to the same CDR3. V gene TRDV2 combines with J gene TRDJ1, with TRDD3 identical over 9 bases. TCRdb leaves out the J gene; it was filled in here by matching the DNA to germline. CDR1 is GEAIGNYY and CDR2 is EKD in the germline V gene. There are 14 residues in the CDR3. Trimming removed 3 bases from V and 7 bases from J; junction bases left unmatched: 8. In DNA, the CDR3 is TGTGCCTGTGACTCACTGGGGGACCGGGGTAAACTCATCTTT. The encoded protein is CACDSLGDRGKLIF.

A word on this clone: The TCRdb protein comes from a much larger clone and disagrees with this DNA's translation at residue 3, likely due to a read error; the protein given here is derived from the DNA. This rearrangement joins TRDV3 to TRDJ1; the match to TRDD3 covers 12 bases. Germline matching of the DNA provided the J gene here, since TCRdb leaves it blank. This CDR3 region has 16 residues. The V gene end was trimmed by 5 bases and the J gene end by 3 bases; junction bases not matched to a gene: 13. The germline V gene has CDR1 TVYSNPD and CDR2 GDNSRS (reference sequence). DNA of the CDR3: TGTGCCCTTTCGAACTTCCCTGGGGGATACGCCGATAAACTCATCTTT. Translated: CALSNFPGGYADKLIF.

A few counts support this clone. The protein that TCRdb holds for this DNA derives from a much larger clone and differs from the translated DNA at residue 16, which likely indicates a read error; the protein shown here is translated from the DNA. The chain carries TRDV2 and TRDJ3; weak D call: TRDD3 (5 bases). Matching the DNA to germline supplied the J gene, which TCRdb does not give. From germline, CDR1 is GEAIGNYY and CDR2 EKD. The CDR3 spans 21 residues. The CDR3 nucleotides are TGTGCCTGTGACACCTTCCATCTGACTGGTGGGTTCGCCTGGGACGCCCGACAGATGTTTTTC. Its translation is CACDTFHLTGGFAWDARQMFF.

In its sample, this clone was seen a few times. TCRdb pairs this DNA with a much larger clone's protein that differs at residue 10, likely a read error; the protein shown was translated from the DNA. V and J are TRDV1 and TRDJ3; possibly TRDD3 for D (6 bases). TCRdb gives no J gene; it was assigned here by matching the DNA to germline. The germline V gene encodes CDR1 TSWWSYY and CDR2 QGS. The CDR3 length is 16 residues. The CDR3 DNA reads TGTGCTCTAAACCTACGGCACACCTGGGGCACCCGACAGATGTTTTTC. This translates into CALNLRHTWGTRQMFF.

This clone was seen a handful of times. This DNA's translation and the protein TCRdb lists, from a much larger clone, do not match at residue 8, likely due to a read error; the protein shown is translated from the DNA. The genes are TRDV2 and TRDJ1; tentatively, D is TRDD3 (5 bases). Here the J gene was assigned by germline matching of the DNA, as TCRdb has none. Germline V gene sequence: CDR1 GEAIGNYY, CDR2 EKD. This CDR3 has 21 residues. Trimming took off 3 bases at V and 8 bases at J, with 39 bases between the two ends. The DNA of the CDR3 is TGTGCCTGTGACGCAGTCCTCAACGTACTGGATTCGTCAAAGCAGGGGACCAAACTCATCTTT. Its translation is CACDAVLNVLDSSKQGTKLIF.

This clone was detected many times. Translating this DNA gives a protein that differs at residue 6 from the TCRdb one, which belongs to a much larger clone; a read error is likely, and the protein shown is this translation. The genes are TRDV1 and TRDJ1; TRDD2 is a possible D gene (7 bases). The ends were cut back, 3 bases at V and 1 base at J, with 24 bases in the middle. CDR1 TSWWSYY and CDR2 QGS come from the germline V gene. This CDR3 spans 19 amino acids. DNA of the CDR3: TGTGCTCTTGGGGATGGCTATACGTGGGGGTTCCTACCCACCGATAAACTCATCTTT. Its translation is CALGDGYTWGFLPTDKLIF.

For this clone: The TCRdb record carries a much larger clone's protein, which differs from this DNA's translation at residue 5; a read error is the likely cause, and the protein listed here is the DNA translation. The V call is TRDV2, the J call TRDJ1; 8 nucleotides agree with TRDD3. The CDR3 length is 17 residues. V lost 3 bases to trimming and J lost 1 base; unmatched junction nucleotides: 12. Germline CDR1 GEAIGNYY, CDR2 EKD. CDR3 protein: CACDERIPGGPTDKLIF. The DNA of the CDR3 is TGTGCCTGTGACGAAAGAATCCCTGGGGGACCCACCGATAAACTCATCTTT.

Turning to this clone: This likely came from a read error, as a far larger clone is one base away. Other DNA sequences in this specimen translate into the identical CDR3. The V and J genes are TRDV1 and TRDJ1; D gene ambiguous. CDR3 length equals 16 residues. The V gene's germline CDR1 is TSWWSYY and CDR2 QGS. V was shortened by 1 base and J by 2 bases, with 14 bases between the two germline ends. This CDR3 is CALGERGFSGTDKLIF. CDR3 DNA sequence: TGTGCTCTTGGGGAACGGGGCTTCTCAGGGACCGATAAACTCATCTTT.